This TCR beta chain was recorded in a study of blood T cell repertoires in COVID-19. At the level of the study: COVID-19 samples collected from the United States, Italy and Spain covered acute and convalescent phases. PBMCs, B-cell-depleted T cells, or T cells provided the cDNA or gDNA that made up the material.

The V gene lost 2 bases and the J gene lost 4 bases, with 3 bases spanning the gap. The CDR3 has 13 residues. The germline gives CDR1 MNHEY, CDR2 SVGAGI. Original data processing: Estimation of nucleated cell counts was performed using reference gene primer amplification. Method: immunoSEQ multiplex PCR; TCRdb's copy keeps in-frame clones and lacks some. V, J and clone size are those of that table, while D and trimming were read from the DNA. Altogether about 140,000 clones are present, around 82% being singletons, with the ten largest covering approximately 3.9%. V and J are TRBV6-5 and TRBJ1-6; no firm D call. The sequencing sample was made of peripheral blood. The TCR was taken from a woman aged 55-69 years with acute or convalescent COVID-19. CDR3 in DNA: TGTGCCAGCAGTTACGAGTATAATTCACCCCTCCACTTT. Its translation is CASSYEYNSPLHF.